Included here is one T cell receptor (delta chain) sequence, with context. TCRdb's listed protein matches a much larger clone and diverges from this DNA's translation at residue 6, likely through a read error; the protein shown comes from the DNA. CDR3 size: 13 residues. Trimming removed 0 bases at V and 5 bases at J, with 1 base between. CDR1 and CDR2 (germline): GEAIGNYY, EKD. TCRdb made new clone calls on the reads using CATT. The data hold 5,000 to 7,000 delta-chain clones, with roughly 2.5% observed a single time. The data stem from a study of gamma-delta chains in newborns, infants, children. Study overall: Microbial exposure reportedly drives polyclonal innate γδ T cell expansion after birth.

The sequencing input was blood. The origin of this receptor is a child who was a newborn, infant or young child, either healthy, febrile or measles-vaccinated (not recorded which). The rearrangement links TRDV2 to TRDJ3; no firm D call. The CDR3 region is CACDTGDTRQMFF. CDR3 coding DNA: TGTGCCTGTGACACCGGGGACACCCGACAGATGTTTTTC.